Listed here is a single T cell receptor (beta chain). This clonotype was seen a single time. The antigen this receptor binds is unknown. Per-base quality was not reported, and no clone a single base away is much larger than it. The junction shows trimming of 1 base on V and 4 bases on J, and the gene matches do not reach 3 bases of it. From a lookup of the germline V gene, CDR1 and CDR2 are SGHDN and FVKESK. The CDR3 measures 15 amino acids from cysteine to phenylalanine. Just the 45-base CDR3 DNA is kept, in frame starting at base 1. Donors were 39 systemically healthy Caucasian individuals from Russia aged roughly 6 to 100 years. Around 9.9 milliliters of peripheral blood were collected from each donor into EDTA-treated Vacutainer tubes. PBMCs were isolated by Ficoll-Paque density-gradient centrifugation, with at least 6 million obtained per sample. Total RNA, at least 6 micrograms per sample, was extracted from PBMCs with Trizol reagent. For every donor, an aliquot of PBMCs went through flow cytometry to measure the percentages of naive CD45RAhigh/CD27high T cells.

These data are taken from a study of blood T cells in healthy people across ages (dated by TCRdb to 2014 to 2015). Looking at the study overall: In model experiments, template switching captured about one uniquely barcoded TCR beta cDNA molecule for every two T cells. The donors were divided into four age groups: young (average approximately 15 years), middle-aged (about 39), aged (about 62) and long-lived (roughly 88). To track age-related changes in TCR beta repertoire diversity, the study relied on deep sequencing normalized with unique cDNA molecular identifiers. To avoid experimental bias, donors of different ages were spread randomly across the sequencing lanes. Using the same blood draw, the study looked at two additional independent replicas of 1 million unique cDNA reads for two donors, one aged 18 to 30 and the other aged 80 or older. Paper-wide results and their limitations: As age increased, observed TCR beta diversity per million T cells dropped in a roughly linear way, and a significant reduction was already evident by age 40. Total diversity estimates from one million sequenced T cells were considered lower bounds and underestimates. There was a strong correlation between observed TCR beta diversity and the percentage of naive T cells measured by flow cytometry. Bulk unsorted PBMC profiling prevented conclusive comparison of naive and antigen-experienced compartments. The CMV infection status of donors was not known, potentially confounding age-related changes in expanded clonotypes. Compared with the aged group, the long-lived group had more naive CD4+ T cells, fewer expanded clones and increased TCR diversity, suggesting age selection.

The library relied on 5' RACE. The sequencer listed for this sample is Illumina HiSeq 2500. A second roughly 6 to 11 cycle PCR used a sample-barcoded 5' primer and a J-beta primer mix. A template-switch 5' adaptor carrying 12 random nucleotides introduced a unique molecular identifier onto each TCR beta cDNA molecule. Each sample yielded at least 3 million CDR3-containing paired-end reads. First-strand cDNA was synthesized from all RNA with the Mint cDNA synthesis kit, primed by a TRBC-specific oligonucleotide. All cDNA was treated with uracil-DNA glycosylase and then went through a first 18-cycle PCR with the universal primers M1SS and BC2_uni_R. The authors' pipeline ran thus. For normalization, 1 million high-quality reads were randomly selected from each sample, with every read carrying a distinct molecular identifier. Instead of being binned into consensus sequences, reads with shared molecular identifiers were discarded. CDR3 identification, clonotype clustering and error correction used MiTCR with a Q25 quality threshold and the strictest error-elimination algorithm. A nonparametric unseen species model with Euler transformation was used to estimate a lower bound on total TCR beta diversity. TCRdb handled the public reads itself, with Q25 trimming in fastp and clone calling in MiXCR, and kept productive beta chains. All rows with the same CDR3 protein become a single entry with the most common DNA and genes. These V and J calls are TCRdb output, not the study's own analysis. The sample table contains about 800,000 distinct CDR3 sequences; only one count was recorded for about three fifths of them. About 20% of the sample goes to the ten largest clones.

The material sequenced was blood. The sequence links TRBV14 to TRBJ2-1; 8 nucleotides in the junction match TRBD2. This receptor was obtained from a man aged 25 to 40 in good health. The DNA sequence is as follows: TGTGCCAGCAGCCAAGTGCTAGCGGGTTACAATGAGCAGTTCTTC. Translation gives CASSQVLAGYNEQFF.